Detailed here is one TCR beta chain. Its antigen is not known. Deletions cut 6 bases from V and 0 bases from J, with 20 bases between. From germline, CDR1 is MDHEN and CDR2 SYDVKM. This CDR3 is 17 amino acids long. The source of the sample is a study of T cell responses to AZD1222 COVID-19 vaccine. Study-wide results and limits: The repertoires were collected only after the peak T cell response.

TCRdb's copy holds only in-frame clones and misses some; the assay was immunoSEQ multiplex PCR. The profile shows about 150,000 clones, approximately 88% of them singletons. J is TRBJ1-1 and V is TRBV28; possibly TRBD1 for D (5 bases). The receptor was derived from an adult in good health. The starting material was peripheral blood, obtained on day 0 of AZD1222 vaccination. The chain's CDR3 is CASRSFGTGPLNTEAFF. Written as DNA, the CDR3 is TGTGCCAGCAGGAGTTTTGGAACGGGACCCCTGAACACTGAAGCTTTCTTT. The whole variable domain, filled in from reference TRBV28 and TRBJ1-1, reads DVKVTQSSRYLVKRTGEKVFLECVQDMDHENMFWYRQDPGLGLRLIYFSYDVKMKEKGDIPEGYSVSREKKERFSLILESASTNQTSMYLCASRSFGTGPLNTEAFFGQGTRLTVV.